Below, 16 T cell receptor beta chains from the same sample are listed, as sequenced in a study of cytomegalovirus exposure and HLA in healthy donors. The PCR used 60 Vbeta and 13 Jbeta primers. Sequencing used immunoSEQ multiplex PCR; TCRdb keeps in-frame clones, though not all of them. Here the sample spans about 130,000 clones, around 80% being singletons. The sequenced material came from PBMCs. Receptors were obtained from a woman younger than 35 in good health and CMV-seropositive.

The chain uses TRBV7-9 and TRBJ2-1, with D unresolved. Trimming left V 1 base short and J 6 bases short, with 7 bases between. From germline, CDR1 is SEHNR and CDR2 FQNEAQ (reference sequence). The CDR3 sequence is 13 residues long. CDR3 DNA sequence: TGTGCCAGCAGCTTAGTGCTTAGCAATGAGCAGTTCTTC. Amino acids: CASSLVLSNEQFF.

The gene calls are TRBV10-3 and TRBJ2-7; TRBD1 matches at 8 bases. CDR1 is ENHRY and CDR2 is SYGVKD in the germline V gene. The CDR3 consists of 14 residues. Unmatched junction bases numbered 11, after V lost 9 bases and J lost 4 bases. The CDR3 loop reads CAIRTAGGSYEQYF. CDR3 in DNA: TGTGCCATACGGACGGCAGGGGGCAGTTACGAGCAGTACTTC.

The chain is built from TRBV5-6 and TRBJ2-7; 11 nucleotides line up with TRBD2. The germline gives CDR1 SGHDT, CDR2 YYEEEE. The ends lost 4 bases at V and 4 bases at J; junction bases unmatched: 19. This CDR3 has 19 amino acids. CDR3 nucleotide sequence: TGTGCCAGCAGCCGCGGGGGGCTCGTTGGGGGACTAGCGGAGTACGAGCAGTACTTC. Protein product: CASSRGGLVGGLAEYEQYF.

V is TRBV10-2 and J is TRBJ2-5; perhaps TRBD1 as D (6 bases). The germline CDR1 and CDR2 sequences are WSHSY and SAAADI. The CDR3 contains 13 residues. The V end lost 8 bases, the J end lost 2 bases, and 12 bases lay between the germline ends. As DNA, the CDR3 is TGCGCCAGCTCCGGGGACATACAAGAGACCCAGTACTTC. This sequence encodes CASSGDIQETQYF.

The chain has TRBV10-3 and TRBJ1-1; D unclear. In germline, CDR1 is ENHRY, CDR2 SYGVKD. Trimming removed 3 bases from V and 1 base from J, with 6 bases in between. The CDR3 sequence is 13 residues long. DNA for the CDR3: TGTGCCATCAGTGAATCAGGGAACACTGAAGCTTTCTTT. Protein product: CAISESGNTEAFF.

This clone was observed a few times. The chain couples TRBV14 to TRBJ1-4; TRBD1 matches 7 bases. CDR1 is SGHDN and CDR2 is FVKESK in the germline V gene. The CDR3 is 13 amino acids. With 4 bases clipped from V and 8 bases from J, the junction kept 4 bases outside the gene matches. In DNA, the CDR3 is TGTGCCAGCAGCCTCCAGGGGGACGAAAAACTGTTTTTT. This encodes CASSLQGDEKLFF.

The genes are TRBV6-1 and TRBJ2-3; 7 bases map to TRBD2. Germline lookup yields CDR1 MNHNS and CDR2 SASEGT. V lost 3 bases, J lost 1 base, and 4 bases stayed unmatched. The CDR3 is 15 amino acids. CDR3 sequence (DNA): TGTGCCAGCAGTGATCCTAGCGGAGGCACAGATACGCAGTATTTT. This translates into CASSDPSGGTDTQYF.

In DNA, the CDR3 is TGTGCCAGCAGCTACCGACAGGGGGCTGGCTACACCTTC. Amino acid sequence: CASSYRQGAGYTF. The chain uses TRBV5-6 and TRBJ1-2; 10 bases fit TRBD1. Germline V gene data show CDR1 as SGHDT and CDR2 as YYEEEE. CDR3 length equals 13 residues. V lost 3 bases and J lost 7; bases outside the gene matches: 3.

V gene TRBV4-1 combines with J gene TRBJ1-5, with unresolved D. The germline V gene encodes CDR1 MGHRA and CDR2 YSYEKL. The CDR3 sequence is 15 residues long. V was pared by 6 bases and J by 4 bases, with 16 bases between. The DNA of the CDR3 is TGCGCCAGCAGTCACGAAGACGGGGATAATCAGCCCCAGCATTTT. Translating gives CASSHEDGDNQPQHF.

CDR3 sequence (DNA): TGTGCCAGCAGCCTAGGACAGGGGGCAAACGAGCAGTACTTC. Protein sequence: CASSLGQGANEQYF. This chain connects TRBV11-2 to TRBJ2-7, with 11 positions matching TRBD1. Trimming took 5 bases from V and 5 from J; bases not matched to a gene: 5. The CDR3 has 14 amino acids. CDR1 and CDR2 (germline): SGHAT, FQNNGV.

The J gene is TRBJ2-1, the V gene TRBV28; 9 positions agree with TRBD2. With 4 bases clipped from V and 6 bases from J, the junction kept 10 bases outside the gene matches. Germline CDR1 and CDR2: MDHEN and SYDVKM. The CDR3 runs to 16 residues. CDR3 in amino acids: CASSSGLAFIINEQFF. CDR3 DNA: TGTGCCAGCAGTTCGGGACTAGCCTTTATCATCAATGAGCAGTTCTTC. The whole variable domain, remainder taken from reference TRBV28 and TRBJ2-1, is DVKVTQSSRYLVKRTGEKVFLECVQDMDHENMFWYRQDPGLGLRLIYFSYDVKMKEKGDIPEGYSVSREKKERFSLILESASTNQTSMYLCASSSGLAFIINEQFFGPGTRLTVL.

The chain has TRBV20-1 and TRBJ2-1, with D possibly TRBD1 on 5 matching bases. V lost 1 base to trimming and J lost 10 bases, with 5 bases between them. The CDR3 is 10 amino acids. Germline V gives CDR1 DFQATT, CDR2 SNEGSKA (reference sequence). The CDR3 is CSARGQEQFF. CDR3 nucleotide sequence: TGCAGTGCTAGAGGACAGGAGCAGTTCTTC.

CDR3 protein: CASSSGQGFSDTQYF. CDR3 sequence (DNA): TGCGCCAGCTCTTCGGGACAGGGGTTTTCAGATACGCAGTATTTT. The chain is built from TRBV10-2 and TRBJ2-3; 10 positions match TRBD1. V lost 8 bases to trimming and J lost 4 bases; unmatched junction nucleotides: 9. Germline CDR1 reads WSHSY; CDR2 reads SAAADI. The CDR3 is 15 residues long.

V usage is TRBV27 and J usage is TRBJ2-7; D is possibly TRBD2 (5 bases). The V gene lost 0 bases and the J gene lost 4 bases, with 7 bases spanning the gap. CDR1 and CDR2 (germline): MNHEY, SMNVEV (reference sequence). The CDR3 totals 13 residues. CDR3 coding DNA: TGTGCCAGCAGTTTATCTGAGGGATACGAGCAGTACTTC. It yields the protein CASSLSEGYEQYF.

The chain employs TRBV10-2 and TRBJ2-5, with D possibly being TRBD1 (6 bases). V was shortened by 0 bases and J by 11 bases, with 19 bases between the two germline ends. The CDR3 is 15 residues long. CDR1 is WSHSY, CDR2 SAAADI, per germline. The DNA for the CDR3 is TGCGCCAGCAGTGAGTCGGGGACATGGAAATTGGAGCAGTACTTC. It encodes CASSESGTWKLEQYF.

V usage is TRBV19 and J usage is TRBJ2-2; D might be TRBD2 (5 bases). Trimming took off 2 bases at V and 3 bases at J, with 7 bases between the two ends. The germline V gene encodes CDR1 LNHDA and CDR2 SQIVND (reference sequence). The CDR3 contains 14 residues. The CDR3 spells CASSISDYTGELFF. DNA of the CDR3: TGTGCCAGTAGTATATCGGACTACACCGGGGAGCTGTTTTTT. The full variable domain, completed using reference TRBV19 and TRBJ2-2, is DGGITQSPKYLFRKEGQNVTLSCEQNLNHDAMYWYRQDPGQGLRLIYYSQIVNDFQKGDIAEGYSVSREKKESFPLTVTSAQKNPTAFYLCASSISDYTGELFFGEGSRLTVL.